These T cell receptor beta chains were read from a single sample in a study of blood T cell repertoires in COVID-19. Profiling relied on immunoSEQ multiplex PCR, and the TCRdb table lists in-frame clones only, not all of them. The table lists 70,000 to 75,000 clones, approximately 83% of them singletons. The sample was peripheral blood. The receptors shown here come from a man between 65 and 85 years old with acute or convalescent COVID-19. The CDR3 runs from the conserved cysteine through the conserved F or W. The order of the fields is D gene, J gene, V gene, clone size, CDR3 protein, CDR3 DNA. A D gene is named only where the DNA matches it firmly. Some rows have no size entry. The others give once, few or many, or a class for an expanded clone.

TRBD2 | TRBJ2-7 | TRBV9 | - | CASSLRTSGRDYEQYF | TGTGCCAGCAGCCTTAGGACTAGCGGGAGAGACTACGAGCAGTACTTC
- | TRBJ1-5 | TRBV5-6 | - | CASSLAAAGPQHF | TGTGCCAGCAGCTTGGCTGCGGCCGGGCCCCAGCATTTT
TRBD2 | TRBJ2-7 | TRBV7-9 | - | CASSSPGTSGRAGEQYF | TGTGCCAGCAGCTCGCCCGGGACTAGCGGGAGGGCGGGCGAGCAGTACTTC
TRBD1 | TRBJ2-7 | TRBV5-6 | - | CASSFGTANYEQYF | TGTGCCAGCAGCTTCGGGACAGCGAACTACGAGCAGTACTTC
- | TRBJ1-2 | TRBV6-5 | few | CASSYTSEASYGYTF | TGTGCCAGCAGTTACACCTCGGAGGCCTCCTATGGCTACACCTTC
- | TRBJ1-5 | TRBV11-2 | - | CASSRGQSQPQHF | TGTGCCAGCAGCAGGGGACAATCTCAGCCCCAGCATTTT
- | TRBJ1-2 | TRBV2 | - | CASSETGIGGYTF | TGTGCCAGCAGTGAAACAGGGATTGGTGGCTACACCTTC
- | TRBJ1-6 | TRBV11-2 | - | CASSLDGSNSPLHF | TGTGCCAGCAGCTTAGATGGCAGTAATTCACCCCTCCACTTT
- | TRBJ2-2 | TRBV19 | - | CASSPAGSGELFF | TGTGCCAGTAGCCCCGCGGGTTCCGGGGAGCTGTTTTTT
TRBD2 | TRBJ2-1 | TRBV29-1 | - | CSVENPAGGSSSYNEQFF | TGCAGCGTTGAGAATCCAGCGGGGGGGTCCAGCTCCTACAATGAGCAGTTCTTC
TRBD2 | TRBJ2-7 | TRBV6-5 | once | CASSYSGIRAEQYF | TGTGCCAGCAGTTATAGCGGGATAAGAGCCGAGCAGTACTTC
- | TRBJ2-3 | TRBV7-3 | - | CASSSTSTDTQYF | TGTGCCAGCAGCTCGACTAGCACAGATACGCAGTATTTT
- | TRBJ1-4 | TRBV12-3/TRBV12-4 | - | CASSLYTNEKLFF | TGTGCCAGCAGTTTATATACTAATGAAAAACTGTTTTTT
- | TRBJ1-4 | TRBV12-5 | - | CASGLPPGDEKLFF | TGTGCTAGTGGTTTGCCTCCAGGGGATGAAAAACTGTTTTTT
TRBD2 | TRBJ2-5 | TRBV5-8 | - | CASSYGLAGGPLETQYF | TGTGCCAGCAGCTACGGACTAGCGGGAGGGCCTTTGGAGACCCAGTACTTC
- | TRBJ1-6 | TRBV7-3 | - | CASSLNPGSPLHF | TGTGCCAGCAGCTTAAATCCGGGTTCACCCCTCCACTTT
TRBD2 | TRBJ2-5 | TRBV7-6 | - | CASSLWDLAGGQETQYF | TGTGCCAGCAGCTTATGGGACCTAGCGGGAGGGCAAGAGACCCAGTACTTC
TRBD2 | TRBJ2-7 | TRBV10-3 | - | CAIRGGDEQYF | TGTGCCATCAGGGGAGGGGACGAGCAGTACTTC
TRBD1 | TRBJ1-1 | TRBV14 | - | CASSQLWTGRNTEAFF | TGTGCCAGCAGCCAATTATGGACAGGGAGAAACACTGAAGCTTTCTTT
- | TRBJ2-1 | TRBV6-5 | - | CASRGNGGAQEQFF | TGTGCCAGCAGGGGAAACGGAGGGGCCCAAGAGCAGTTCTTC
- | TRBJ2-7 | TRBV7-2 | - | CASSSRPGTPIRGSYEQYF | TGTGCCAGCAGCTCCCGCCCAGGGACACCCATACGTGGATCCTACGAGCAGTACTTC
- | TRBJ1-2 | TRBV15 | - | CATSRDSSGDGANYGYTF | TGTGCCACCAGCAGAGATAGTTCGGGGGACGGAGCTAACTATGGCTACACCTTC
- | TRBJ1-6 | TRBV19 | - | CASMFASSYNSPLHF | TGTGCCAGCATGTTTGCGAGCTCCTATAATTCACCCCTCCACTTT
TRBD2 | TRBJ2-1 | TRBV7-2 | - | CASSLDSGRNNEQFF | TGTGCCAGCAGCTTAGATAGCGGGAGGAACAATGAGCAGTTCTTC
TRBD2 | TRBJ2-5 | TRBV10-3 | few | CAISEGTSGGPMTQYF | TGTGCCATCAGTGAGGGGACTAGCGGGGGGCCCATGACCCAGTACTTC
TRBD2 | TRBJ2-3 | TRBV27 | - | CASRPGGSDTQYF | TGTGCCAGCAGGCCGGGAGGTTCAGATACGCAGTATTTT
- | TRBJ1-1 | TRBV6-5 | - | CASSYGRDTEAFF | TGTGCCAGCAGTTACGGCAGGGACACTGAAGCTTTCTTT
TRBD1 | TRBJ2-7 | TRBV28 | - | CASSFSTGTYEQYF | TGTGCCAGCAGTTTCTCGACAGGGACCTACGAGCAGTACTTC
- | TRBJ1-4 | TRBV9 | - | CASSADRIQEKLFF | TGTGCCAGCAGCGCCGACAGGATACAGGAAAAACTGTTTTTT
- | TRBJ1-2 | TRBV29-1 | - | CSVDRRGSGYTF | TGCAGCGTTGACCGCAGGGGAAGCGGCTACACCTTC
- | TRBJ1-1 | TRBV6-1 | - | CASSDPGDLGEAFF | TGTGCCAGCAGTGACCCAGGGGATTTAGGTGAAGCTTTCTTT
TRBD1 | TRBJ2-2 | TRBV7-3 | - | CASSLIPTGGHTGELFF | TGTGCCAGCAGCTTAATCCCGACAGGGGGGCACACCGGGGAGCTGTTTTTT
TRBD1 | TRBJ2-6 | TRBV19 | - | CASSRPTGVSGANVLTF | TGTGCCAGTAGCCGACCGACAGGGGTCTCTGGGGCCAACGTCCTGACTTTC
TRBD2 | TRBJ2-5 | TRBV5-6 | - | CASTPLLAGGGETQYF | TGTGCCAGCACCCCCCTACTAGCGGGAGGGGGGGAGACCCAGTACTTC
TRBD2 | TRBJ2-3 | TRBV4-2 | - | CASSQDMTSGGTDTQYF | TGTGCCAGCAGCCAAGATATGACTAGCGGGGGCACAGATACGCAGTATTTT
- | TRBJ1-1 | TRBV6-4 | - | CASREQGLNTEAFF | TGTGCCAGCAGGGAACAGGGTCTGAACACTGAAGCTTTCTTT
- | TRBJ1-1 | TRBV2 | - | CASTAAAVMNTEAFF | TGTGCCAGTACAGCAGCAGCCGTCATGAACACTGAAGCTTTCTTT
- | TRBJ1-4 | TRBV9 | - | CASSVAGGNEKLFF | TGTGCCAGCAGCGTAGCCGGCGGAAATGAAAAACTGTTTTTT
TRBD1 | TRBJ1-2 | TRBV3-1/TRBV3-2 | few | CASSLRTGGYGYTF | TGTGCCAGCAGCCTTAGGACAGGGGGGTATGGCTACACCTTC
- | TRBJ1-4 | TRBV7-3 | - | CASSCEKFEKLFF | TGTGCCAGCAGCTGCGAAAAGTTTGAAAAACTGTTTTTT